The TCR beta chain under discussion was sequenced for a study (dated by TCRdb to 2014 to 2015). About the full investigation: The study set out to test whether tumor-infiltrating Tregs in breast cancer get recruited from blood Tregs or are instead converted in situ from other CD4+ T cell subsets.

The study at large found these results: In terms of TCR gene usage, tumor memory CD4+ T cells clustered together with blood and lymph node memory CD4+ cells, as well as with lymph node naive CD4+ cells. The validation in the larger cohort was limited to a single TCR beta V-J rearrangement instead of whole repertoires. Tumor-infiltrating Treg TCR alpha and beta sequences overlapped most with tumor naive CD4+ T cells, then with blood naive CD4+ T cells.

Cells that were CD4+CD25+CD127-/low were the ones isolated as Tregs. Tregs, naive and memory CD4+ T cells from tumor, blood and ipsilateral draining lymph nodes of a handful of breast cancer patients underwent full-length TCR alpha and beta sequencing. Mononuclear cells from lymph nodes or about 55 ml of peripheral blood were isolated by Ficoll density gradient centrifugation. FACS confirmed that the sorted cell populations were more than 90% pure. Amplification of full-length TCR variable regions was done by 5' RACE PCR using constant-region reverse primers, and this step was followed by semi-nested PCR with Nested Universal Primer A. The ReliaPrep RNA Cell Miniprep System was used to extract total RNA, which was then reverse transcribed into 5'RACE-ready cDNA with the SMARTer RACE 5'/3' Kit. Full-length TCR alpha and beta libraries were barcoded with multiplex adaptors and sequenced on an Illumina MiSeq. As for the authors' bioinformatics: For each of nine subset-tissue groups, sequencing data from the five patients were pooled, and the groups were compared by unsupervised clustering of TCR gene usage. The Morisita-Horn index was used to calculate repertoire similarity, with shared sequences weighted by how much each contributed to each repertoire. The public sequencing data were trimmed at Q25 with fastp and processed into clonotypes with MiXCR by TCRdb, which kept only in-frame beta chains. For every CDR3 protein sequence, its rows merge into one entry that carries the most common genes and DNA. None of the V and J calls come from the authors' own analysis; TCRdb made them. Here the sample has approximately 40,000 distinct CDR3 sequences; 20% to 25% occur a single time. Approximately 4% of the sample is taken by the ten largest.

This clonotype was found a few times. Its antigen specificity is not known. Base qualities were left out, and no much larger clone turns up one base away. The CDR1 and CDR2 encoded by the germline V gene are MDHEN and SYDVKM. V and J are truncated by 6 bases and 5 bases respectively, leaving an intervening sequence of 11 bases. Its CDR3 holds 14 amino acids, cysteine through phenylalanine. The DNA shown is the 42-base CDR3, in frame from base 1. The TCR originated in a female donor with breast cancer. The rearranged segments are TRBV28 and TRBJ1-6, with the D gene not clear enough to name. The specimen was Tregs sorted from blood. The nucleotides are TGTGCCAGCAGCGAATACAAAGATAATTCACCCCTCCACTTT. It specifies CASSEYKDNSPLHF.